Listed below are T cell receptor beta chains from one sample, sequenced in a study of regulatory T cells in long-lasting Graves disease. TCRdb re-called the multiplex PCR reads through MiXCR, storing one row per CDR3 protein. The sample contains some 370,000 distinct CDR3 sequences, 10% to 15% of which appear only once. This sample was shared with a second study, whose subject was T cells in Graves' hyperthyroidism and ophthalmopathy.

The sample consisted of peripheral blood mononuclear cells (PBMCs), taken at new diagnosis, from a patient treated with antithyroid drugs. Receptors originate from a woman between 18 and 29 years old with Graves disease. Both conserved end residues are trimmed from each CDR3.

v_call cdr3_aa
TRBV20-1 SARGIIGSNYGYT
TRBV5-5 ASSLAGGINYGYT
TRBV7-9 ASSLRLPEYNEQF
TRBV20-1 SATTGGRNQPQH
TRBV9 ASSRRQGWFKHEQY
TRBV2 ASSVSRGSRVSYNEQF
TRBV6-2/TRBV6-3 ASSYSIGELF
TRBV20-1 SVQEFGELF
TRBV18 ASSPPSQGSNTEAF
TRBV29-1 SVLLADYEQY
TRBV30 AWSDSPGVSYNSPLH
TRBV7-3 ASSETSGGNEQF
TRBV4-2 ASSQDYRGPDYGYT
TRBV6-2/TRBV6-3 ASTHGVWYNEQF
TRBV20-1 SARVVKDSGGMAKNIQY
TRBV9 ASSVAGLAGNEQF
TRBV18 ASSPSQGGDYGYT
TRBV9 ASSVGTQRNEQF
TRBV20-1 SARPLVPGHRQETQY
TRBV20-1 SASGTVNTEAF
TRBV28 ASSTTGTGTSGRKF
TRBV3-1 ASSQEALQGRKSRTPLH
TRBV6-5 ASSYSQTLNTEAF
TRBV5-1 ASSLGAELGTEAF
TRBV9 ASSVGVQGETQY
TRBV5-5 ASSLVLAGLNEQF
TRBV6-2/TRBV6-3 ASSVSGRAEQF
TRBV4-1 ASSQGYRFMGAEAF
TRBV28 ASSSPTVRNEQY
TRBV4-1 ASSLRSLPGGIYEQY
TRBV5-1 ASSLVGTGSHNEQF
TRBV6-2/TRBV6-3 ASQRGRTDTQY
TRBV27 ASSPPGREQY
TRBV6-2/TRBV6-3 ASSYREAASPLH
TRBV10-3 AIRDLPLPEAF
TRBV3-1 ASSRLPGQNTEAF
TRBV6-2/TRBV6-3 ASSPPQAVVRYTQY
TRBV5-1 ASSDADSVRSEQF
TRBV6-1 ASRKGDPEAF
TRBV13 ASSSTNTEAF
TRBV30 AWTGGVGNEQF
TRBV5-5 ASSLARLAGDTQY
TRBV6-5 ASSYGGSGRASETQY
TRBV10-3 AISGTSGSKTDTQY
TRBV4-3 ASSQDLPSRVGYNEQF
TRBV20-1 SAAGWVAGGNEQF
TRBV29-1 SVGAYTEAF
TRBV7-9 ASSPREALEL
TRBV9 ASSVTPGGETQY
TRBV28 ASRWTSGGSYEQY
TRBV2 ASGTGGTAQPQH
TRBV20-1 SARGPRGTDTQY
TRBV6-2/TRBV6-3 ASSPPGGTGSLEQY
TRBV12-5 ASGLGLAVDLD